This T cell receptor beta chain was retrieved from a study of cytomegalovirus exposure and HLA in healthy donors. Study-wide results and limits: In vitro experiments confirmed that a few CMV-associated chains were specific for CMV antigens. Earlier findings revealed that most TCR beta V segments proved productive either about 87% or about 30% of the time.

This CDR3 is built from 13 residues. V lost 3 bases and J lost 5; bases outside the gene matches: 3. CDR1 and CDR2 (germline): KGHSH, LQKENI. Of note for this clone: Its target is not known.

PCR was performed using 60 Vbeta and 13 Jbeta primers. Under the authors' procedure: A follow-up analysis tallied 70 million to 80 million unique TCR beta chains, roughly 11 million shared. Here immunoSEQ multiplex PCR was the method, and the copy in TCRdb shows in-frame clones only, minus some. The V and J calls and clone size come from that table; D and trimming were worked out from the DNA. The repertoire holds under 200,000 clones, with 71% as singletons. The rearrangement joins TRBV18 to TRBJ2-7, with 8 nucleotides matching TRBD1. The sample taken for sequencing was PBMCs. The origin of this receptor is a woman in her 30s in good health and CMV-seronegative. The CDR3 sequence: CASSPGQGHEQYF. CDR3 in DNA: TGTGCCAGCTCACCCGGACAGGGCCACGAGCAGTACTTC.